A selection of T cell receptor beta chains follows, all from one sample in a study of regulatory T cells in long-lasting Graves disease. TCRdb re-called the multiplex PCR reads with MiXCR, one entry per CDR3 protein. The data hold around 230,000 distinct CDR3 sequences, with about 16% observed a single time. The sample here was peripheral blood mononuclear cells (PBMCs), taken at new diagnosis, from a patient treated with antithyroid drugs. These receptors came from a female donor with Graves disease. Both conserved end residues are part of each CDR3. The order of the fields is D gene, V gene, clone size, J gene, CDR3 protein. D genes are given only for firm matches. Only some rows state a clone size, as once, few, many or a class for expanded clones.

d_call: TRBD1
v_call: TRBV28
clone_size: once
j_call: TRBJ1-2
cdr3_aa: CASRLTGGDYGYTF

d_call: .
v_call: TRBV3-1
clone_size: .
j_call: TRBJ1-3
cdr3_aa: CASSQERNRVSGNTIYF

d_call: .
v_call: TRBV11-2
clone_size: many
j_call: TRBJ2-3
cdr3_aa: CASSLVVTTGDTQYF

d_call: TRBD2
v_call: TRBV27
clone_size: many
j_call: TRBJ2-2
cdr3_aa: CASSYLAGGAGELFF

d_call: .
v_call: TRBV20-1
clone_size: many
j_call: TRBJ2-1
cdr3_aa: CSAEWDSHGNEQFF

d_call: .
v_call: TRBV6-1
clone_size: many
j_call: TRBJ2-1
cdr3_aa: CASRRLGDEQFF

d_call: .
v_call: TRBV20-1
clone_size: many
j_call: TRBJ2-3
cdr3_aa: CSASAFVRQRTDTQYF

d_call: TRBD1
v_call: TRBV28
clone_size: many
j_call: TRBJ2-5
cdr3_aa: CASSLPGTVEETQYF

d_call: TRBD2
v_call: TRBV20-1
clone_size: many
j_call: TRBJ2-5
cdr3_aa: CSAGTSGRAVGETQYF

d_call: TRBD1
v_call: TRBV7-7
clone_size: many
j_call: TRBJ2-7
cdr3_aa: CASSRDRGEEQYF

d_call: TRBD1
v_call: TRBV19
clone_size: few
j_call: TRBJ2-4
cdr3_aa: CASRRDSENIQYF

d_call: .
v_call: TRBV6-2/TRBV6-3
clone_size: many
j_call: TRBJ2-7
cdr3_aa: CASSYWYEQYF

d_call: .
v_call: TRBV28
clone_size: .
j_call: TRBJ2-5
cdr3_aa: CASSSGPLEQETQYF

d_call: .
v_call: TRBV20-1
clone_size: many
j_call: TRBJ2-1
cdr3_aa: CSARDPSPRAGYNEQFF

d_call: .
v_call: TRBV20-1
clone_size: many
j_call: TRBJ2-3
cdr3_aa: CSATTIGTDTQYF

d_call: TRBD1
v_call: TRBV24-1
clone_size: .
j_call: TRBJ1-2
cdr3_aa: CATSDPGWTGSKEGYTF

d_call: TRBD1
v_call: TRBV2
clone_size: once
j_call: TRBJ2-7
cdr3_aa: CASSKPDRGHCEQYF

d_call: TRBD2
v_call: TRBV12-3/TRBV12-4
clone_size: many
j_call: .
cdr3_aa: CASSEGLAVHEQYF

d_call: .
v_call: TRBV20-1
clone_size: many
j_call: TRBJ2-5
cdr3_aa: CSARRIVGQETQYF

d_call: .
v_call: TRBV2
clone_size: many
j_call: TRBJ1-4
cdr3_aa: CASRVGRQNEKLFF

d_call: .
v_call: TRBV10-3
clone_size: .
j_call: TRBJ2-5
cdr3_aa: CAISESTSGETQYF

d_call: .
v_call: TRBV7-8
clone_size: many
j_call: TRBJ2-7
cdr3_aa: CASSLGEGFTYEQYF

d_call: TRBD2
v_call: TRBV12-3/TRBV12-4
clone_size: .
j_call: TRBJ2-1
cdr3_aa: CASSRPSGSGDEQFF

d_call: .
v_call: TRBV7-6
clone_size: many
j_call: TRBJ2-1
cdr3_aa: CASSLASDEQFF

d_call: .
v_call: TRBV20-1
clone_size: many
j_call: TRBJ1-4
cdr3_aa: CSARVGAAGDMNEKLFF

d_call: TRBD2
v_call: TRBV20-1
clone_size: once
j_call: TRBJ2-5
cdr3_aa: CSARGGTSGRRYQETQYF

d_call: .
v_call: TRBV12-3/TRBV12-4
clone_size: many
j_call: TRBJ1-6
cdr3_aa: CASSHYRDSPLHF

d_call: .
v_call: TRBV28
clone_size: .
j_call: TRBJ2-5
cdr3_aa: CASRRDSQETQYF

d_call: .
v_call: TRBV19
clone_size: few
j_call: TRBJ1-2
cdr3_aa: CASQRGGAAGYTF

d_call: TRBD2
v_call: TRBV11-2
clone_size: many
j_call: TRBJ2-1
cdr3_aa: CASGQGTSGTSYNEQFF

d_call: .
v_call: TRBV18
clone_size: many
j_call: TRBJ2-1
cdr3_aa: CASSHRGTLGNEQFF

d_call: .
v_call: TRBV28
clone_size: many
j_call: TRBJ1-6
cdr3_aa: CASSLRQPSPLHF

d_call: .
v_call: TRBV29-1
clone_size: many
j_call: TRBJ1-6
cdr3_aa: CSVGGPQTNSPLHF

d_call: .
v_call: TRBV7-9
clone_size: many
j_call: TRBJ1-2
cdr3_aa: CASSRDFANYGYTF

d_call: TRBD1
v_call: TRBV28
clone_size: many
j_call: TRBJ1-3
cdr3_aa: CASSTGTVQFSGNTIYF

d_call: .
v_call: TRBV24-1
clone_size: many
j_call: TRBJ2-7
cdr3_aa: CATSAGRKHEQYF

d_call: .
v_call: TRBV3-1
clone_size: .
j_call: TRBJ2-3
cdr3_aa: CASSPRLVDRDTQYF

d_call: .
v_call: TRBV29-1
clone_size: many
j_call: TRBJ1-1
cdr3_aa: CSVRVVNTEAFF

d_call: .
v_call: TRBV7-9
clone_size: many
j_call: TRBJ2-1
cdr3_aa: CASSLVGPFNEQFF

d_call: .
v_call: TRBV6-1
clone_size: many
j_call: TRBJ1-5
cdr3_aa: CASLPVVNSNQPQHF

d_call: .
v_call: TRBV7-2
clone_size: many
j_call: TRBJ2-5
cdr3_aa: CASSAWAGAETQYF

d_call: .
v_call: TRBV11-3
clone_size: many
j_call: TRBJ1-2
cdr3_aa: CASSLAGELGYTF

d_call: .
v_call: TRBV6-1
clone_size: many
j_call: TRBJ2-1
cdr3_aa: CASCLGPTSSYNEQFF

d_call: .
v_call: TRBV18
clone_size: many
j_call: TRBJ1-5
cdr3_aa: CASSTLNSNQPQHF

d_call: .
v_call: TRBV11-2
clone_size: .
j_call: TRBJ2-7
cdr3_aa: CASSLPTDHEQYF

d_call: TRBD2
v_call: TRBV7-8
clone_size: many
j_call: TRBJ2-1
cdr3_aa: CASSTFSGSYNEQFF

d_call: TRBD1
v_call: TRBV28
clone_size: few
j_call: TRBJ1-3
cdr3_aa: CASSSRLQGWIGDTIYF

d_call: TRBD1
v_call: TRBV28
clone_size: once
j_call: TRBJ1-4
cdr3_aa: CASSLFSWTGNEKLFF

d_call: .
v_call: TRBV24-1
clone_size: many
j_call: TRBJ1-1
cdr3_aa: CATSLGPYTEAFF

d_call: TRBD2
v_call: TRBV20-1
clone_size: many
j_call: TRBJ2-1
cdr3_aa: CSALTSGRANEQFF

d_call: TRBD1
v_call: TRBV6-5
clone_size: many
j_call: TRBJ1-4
cdr3_aa: CASSSMGQGREKLFF

d_call: .
v_call: TRBV24-1
clone_size: many
j_call: TRBJ2-3
cdr3_aa: CATSLRGRDTQYF

d_call: TRBD2
v_call: TRBV18
clone_size: many
j_call: TRBJ2-3
cdr3_aa: CASSPLRTGGRINTQYF

d_call: .
v_call: TRBV11-2
clone_size: many
j_call: TRBJ2-3
cdr3_aa: CASSSSSLDTQYF

d_call: TRBD2
v_call: TRBV12-3/TRBV12-4
clone_size: .
j_call: TRBJ2-3
cdr3_aa: CASSNIAGGPETDTQYF

d_call: .
v_call: TRBV2
clone_size: many
j_call: TRBJ2-1
cdr3_aa: CASSEHGRNEQFF

d_call: TRBD1
v_call: TRBV5-1
clone_size: many
j_call: TRBJ2-1
cdr3_aa: CASSWMTGDNEQFF

d_call: TRBD1
v_call: TRBV6-2/TRBV6-3
clone_size: many
j_call: TRBJ1-1
cdr3_aa: CASSTPGGPMNTEAFF

d_call: .
v_call: TRBV30
clone_size: many
j_call: TRBJ1-1
cdr3_aa: CAWGGLTEAFF